The entry below gives a single TCR beta chain sequence along with its context. Its antigen remains unidentified. Nothing much larger sits one base from this clone, and base qualities are not available. The data stem from a study of glioma-infiltrating T cells listed by TCRdb under 2016. Broadly, across the study: Low-grade gliomas were WHO grade II oligodendrogliomas or astrocytomas, and glioblastomas were WHO grade IV tumors sampled at initial rather than recurrent diagnosis. Dexamethasone was administered to glioma patients for six or fewer days before surgery. The sequencing target for blood libraries was roughly 4.5- to 11-fold coverage of roughly one million peripheral T cells. The study sequenced TCR alpha- and beta-chain repertoires from glioma tissue, from non-neoplastic brain tissue and from matched peripheral blood mononuclear cells. To gauge divergence between tissue and blood T-cell populations, every tissue-infiltrating repertoire was compared against the peripheral blood repertoire from the same patient. The paired cohort was made up of three low-grade glioma patients, seven to nine primary glioblastoma patients and three non-glioma patients who contributed non-neoplastic brain tissue. Overall study outcomes, separate from this receptor: Patients with low tissue-blood divergence were marked by a signature set of shared blood CDR3 motifs, and that set was depleted in highly divergent patients. Very few CDR3 sequences were found to be shared between tissue and blood, and this scarcity was attributed to high CDR3 diversity and limited sampling. Group comparisons were based on small numbers of patients: three non-neoplastic, three low-grade glioma and 7 to 9 glioblastoma patients. In non-neoplastic patients, VJ-independent divergence between tissue and blood fell below expectation, whereas in all gliomas, and especially in low-grade gliomas, the divergence rose above expectation.

Surgical brain or tumor specimens were cryofrozen in liquid nitrogen immediately after resection, and peripheral blood cells were collected concurrently. The iRepertoire nested amplicon-rescue multiplex PCR (arm-PCR) platform was used to amplify TCR alpha and beta CDR3 regions from RNA. The input for one-step reverse transcription and amplification was roughly 100-400 ng of tissue mRNA or PBMC total RNA. After bead purification, a secondary multiplex PCR added Illumina adapters, and libraries were gel-purified between 200 and 400 bp. Libraries carried internal 6-nucleotide barcodes used for demultiplexing. Sequencing of libraries was performed on an Illumina MiSeq with 2x220 or 2x250 nucleotide paired-end reads. The source study handled its data this way. Paired reads were merged using FLASH 1.2.11 and were aligned to the GRCh37 human genome using BWA-MEM, after which TRA and TRB reads were extracted. For V and J assignment, an IMGT-derived reference of cassette sequences and CDR3 motifs that included pseudogenes was used. Reads were translated in three frames, and productive CDR3s were defined as those with a C...FGXG motif and no stop codons. Unique combinations of V-J cassette pair and CDR3 amino acid sequence were defined as clonotypes. Reads were filtered by Hamming distance, with the threshold set by the sequence error rate of each sample in mapped regions. TCRdb's own reprocessing of the public reads used fastp at Q25 and MiXCR and kept productive beta chains. All rows with the same CDR3 protein become a single entry with the most common DNA and genes. TCRdb, not the original authors, processed these V and J calls. This sample holds about 400,000 distinct CDR3 sequences; 35% to 45% were observed only once. The ten largest clones capture 12% of the sample.

Sequencing used glioma tissue, nonneoplastic brain tissue, or PBMCs (not recorded which). This clonotype was sampled from a human donor with low-grade glioma or glioblastoma, undergoing nonglioma brain surgery, or in good health (not recorded which).

This receptor has the CDR3 CASSPLPIRQGGSDTQYF. The base sequence is TGCGCCAGCAGCCCGCTACCGATCAGACAGGGTGGTTCAGATACGCAGTATTTT. The V and J segments used are TRBV4-3 and TRBJ2-3; 7 central nucleotides agree with TRBD1. The CDR3 goes from the cysteine to the phenylalanine over 18 residues. The entry retains the CDR3 DNA only, 54 bases that are in frame from base 1. As encoded in the germline V gene, CDR1 is LGHNA while CDR2 is YSLEER. Germline trimming: 4 bases from V, 4 bases from J; junction bases outside gene matches: 17.